The rows below give T cell receptor beta chains drawn from one sample of a study of T cell changes during pregnancy in multiple sclerosis. The repertoire was sequenced with immunoSEQ multiplex PCR; TCRdb's copy has only in-frame clones and lacks some. The table records tens of thousands of clones, approximately 96% of them present only once. The sample in question was peripheral blood, obtained in the second trimester of pregnancy. The receptors were sampled from a female donor with multiple sclerosis, enrolled in a pregnancy study. Each CDR3 is given with its conserved first and last residue. The D gene is left open where the match is weak. Part of the rows lack a size; the others show once, few, many or a class for expanded clones.

abundance: .
v_gene: TRBV10-3
j_gene: TRBJ2-2
d_gene: TRBD2
len: 15
CDR3aa: CAISESGGDPGELFF
CDR3nt: TGTGCCATCAGTGAAAGCGGGGGGGATCCCGGGGAGCTGTTTTTT

abundance: .
v_gene: TRBV5-1
j_gene: TRBJ2-3
d_gene: TRBD1
len: 15
CDR3aa: CASNPTGGIGDTQYF
CDR3nt: TGCGCCAGCAACCCGACAGGGGGCATCGGAGATACGCAGTATTTT

abundance: .
v_gene: TRBV7-9
j_gene: TRBJ2-3
d_gene: TRBD2
len: 18
CDR3aa: CASSLGSSGRPNTDTQYF
CDR3nt: TGTGCCAGCAGCTTAGGGTCTAGCGGAAGACCTAATACAGATACGCAGTATTTT

abundance: .
v_gene: TRBV29-1
j_gene: TRBJ1-3
d_gene: .
len: 13
CDR3aa: CSVQGDSGNTIYF
CDR3nt: TGCAGCGTCCAGGGTGACTCTGGAAACACCATATATTTT

abundance: .
v_gene: TRBV9
j_gene: TRBJ1-2
d_gene: .
len: 11
CDR3aa: CASSSPRGYTF
CDR3nt: TGTGCCAGCTCCTCTCCGCGGGGCTACACCTTC

abundance: .
v_gene: TRBV12-5
j_gene: TRBJ2-1
d_gene: .
len: 15
CDR3aa: CASGSGVRAYNEQFF
CDR3nt: TGTGCTAGTGGTTCGGGGGTCCGGGCCTACAATGAGCAGTTCTTC

abundance: .
v_gene: TRBV19
j_gene: TRBJ2-5
d_gene: .
len: 17
CDR3aa: CASSTPGHWRALETQYF
CDR3nt: TGTGCCAGTAGTACCCCGGGACATTGGCGGGCATTAGAGACCCAGTACTTC

abundance: once
v_gene: TRBV5-1
j_gene: TRBJ2-5
d_gene: TRBD1
len: 15
CDR3aa: CASSFQGAAGETQYF
CDR3nt: TGCGCCAGCAGCTTCCAGGGGGCGGCAGGGGAGACCCAGTACTTC

abundance: .
v_gene: TRBV29-1
j_gene: TRBJ2-2
d_gene: TRBD1
len: 19
CDR3aa: CSVLVRGTGVISDTGELFF
CDR3nt: TGCAGCGTTTTGGTACGCGGGACAGGGGTTATCAGTGACACCGGGGAGCTGTTTTTT

abundance: .
v_gene: TRBV7-9
j_gene: TRBJ1-2
d_gene: .
len: 12
CDR3aa: CASSLGGRGYTF
CDR3nt: TGTGCCAGCAGCTTAGGGGGGCGCGGCTACACCTTC

abundance: .
v_gene: TRBV28
j_gene: TRBJ2-1
d_gene: TRBD2
len: 15
CDR3aa: CASSLRSGRAYEQFF
CDR3nt: TGTGCCAGCAGTTTGAGAAGCGGGAGGGCCTATGAGCAGTTCTTC

abundance: .
v_gene: TRBV4-2
j_gene: TRBJ1-1
d_gene: .
len: 16
CDR3aa: CASSTPHSKINTEAFF
CDR3nt: TGTGCCAGCAGCACCCCCCACAGCAAAATAAACACTGAAGCTTTCTTT

abundance: .
v_gene: TRBV7-9
j_gene: TRBJ1-5
d_gene: .
len: 13
CDR3aa: CASSLVENQPQHF
CDR3nt: TGTGCCAGCAGCTTAGTGGAGAATCAGCCCCAGCATTTT

abundance: .
v_gene: TRBV5-1
j_gene: TRBJ2-1
d_gene: TRBD2
len: 16
CDR3aa: CASSTLTSGGRDEQFF
CDR3nt: TGCGCCAGCAGCACCCTGACTAGCGGGGGGAGGGATGAGCAGTTCTTC

abundance: .
v_gene: TRBV2
j_gene: TRBJ2-1
d_gene: .
len: 13
CDR3aa: CASSGTAYNEQFF
CDR3nt: TGTGCCAGCAGTGGGACAGCTTACAATGAGCAGTTCTTC

abundance: .
v_gene: TRBV7-5
j_gene: TRBJ2-7
d_gene: .
len: 14
CDR3aa: CVRSWGGATYEQYF
CDR3nt: TGTGTCAGAAGCTGGGGAGGCGCTACCTACGAGCAGTACTTC

abundance: once
v_gene: TRBV27
j_gene: TRBJ1-5
d_gene: .
len: 14
CDR3aa: CASSFRQFNQPQHF
CDR3nt: TGTGCCAGCAGTTTCAGACAATTCAATCAACCCCAGCATTTT

abundance: .
v_gene: TRBV4-1
j_gene: TRBJ2-3
d_gene: TRBD2
len: 17
CDR3aa: CASTQGGLAGGQDTQYF
CDR3nt: TGCGCCAGCACCCAAGGGGGACTAGCGGGGGGGCAGGATACGCAGTATTTT

abundance: .
v_gene: TRBV2
j_gene: TRBJ1-3
d_gene: TRBD1
len: 18
CDR3aa: CASSDPGTGATSGNTIYF
CDR3nt: TGTGCCAGCAGCGACCCCGGGACAGGGGCGACCTCTGGAAACACCATATATTTT

abundance: .
v_gene: TRBV18
j_gene: TRBJ2-2
d_gene: TRBD1
len: 17
CDR3aa: CASSRKTQGANTGELFF
CDR3nt: TGTGCCAGCTCCCGAAAGACCCAGGGGGCGAACACCGGGGAGCTGTTTTTT

abundance: .
v_gene: TRBV5-1
j_gene: TRBJ2-3
d_gene: .
len: 15
CDR3aa: CASSLRGLGTDTQYF
CDR3nt: TGCGCCAGCAGCTTGCGGGGGTTAGGCACAGATACGCAGTATTTT

abundance: .
v_gene: TRBV19
j_gene: TRBJ1-2
d_gene: .
len: 16
CDR3aa: CASSTKTAPANYGYTF
CDR3nt: TGTGCCAGTAGTACGAAGACAGCTCCAGCTAACTATGGCTACACCTTC

abundance: .
v_gene: TRBV7-9
j_gene: TRBJ1-1
d_gene: .
len: 18
CDR3aa: CASSLVGGGARKGAEAFF
CDR3nt: TGTGCCAGCAGCTTAGTGGGTGGGGGCGCCCGAAAGGGGGCTGAAGCTTTCTTT

abundance: .
v_gene: TRBV5-1
j_gene: TRBJ2-5
d_gene: .
len: 14
CDR3aa: CASSLENPQETQYF
CDR3nt: TGCGCCAGCAGCTTGGAAAATCCCCAGGAGACCCAGTACTTC

abundance: few
v_gene: TRBV20-1
j_gene: TRBJ2-1
d_gene: .
len: 9
CDR3aa: CSVPVPGVF
CDR3nt: TGCAGTGTTCCCGTTCCAGGGGTCTTC

abundance: .
v_gene: TRBV20-1
j_gene: TRBJ2-7
d_gene: TRBD1
len: 11
CDR3aa: CSARDRDEQYF
CDR3nt: TGCAGTGCCCGGGACAGGGACGAGCAGTACTTC

abundance: .
v_gene: TRBV4-1
j_gene: TRBJ1-5
d_gene: .
len: 15
CDR3aa: CASSLRRDSNQPQHF
CDR3nt: TGCGCCAGCAGCCTTCGACGGGATAGCAATCAGCCCCAGCATTTT

abundance: .
v_gene: TRBV27
j_gene: TRBJ2-7
d_gene: TRBD1
len: 15
CDR3aa: CASRSGGTGIYEQYF
CDR3nt: TGTGCCAGCAGATCAGGCGGGACAGGGATCTACGAGCAGTACTTC

abundance: .
v_gene: TRBV4-2
j_gene: TRBJ2-7
d_gene: .
len: 12
CDR3aa: CASSQDVHEQYF
CDR3nt: TGTGCCAGCAGCCAAGACGTCCACGAGCAGTACTTC

abundance: .
v_gene: TRBV23-1
j_gene: TRBJ2-7
d_gene: TRBD1
len: 13
CDR3aa: CAGTGQGDYEQYF
CDR3nt: TGCGCCGGGACGGGACAGGGGGACTACGAGCAGTACTTC

abundance: .
v_gene: TRBV2
j_gene: TRBJ2-5
d_gene: .
len: 11
CDR3aa: CASSVPGAQYF
CDR3nt: TGTGCCAGCAGCGTGCCGGGGGCCCAGTACTTC

abundance: .
v_gene: TRBV5-4
j_gene: TRBJ2-5
d_gene: TRBD1
len: 14
CDR3aa: CASSSARGRETQYF
CDR3nt: TGTGCCAGCAGCTCCGCCAGGGGGCGGGAGACCCAGTACTTC

abundance: .
v_gene: TRBV6-6
j_gene: TRBJ1-1
d_gene: .
len: 15
CDR3aa: CASTVTADVNTEAFF
CDR3nt: TGTGCCAGCACAGTAACAGCCGATGTGAACACTGAAGCTTTCTTT

abundance: once
v_gene: TRBV9
j_gene: TRBJ2-7
d_gene: .
len: 15
CDR3aa: CASSVRGGPAGEQYF
CDR3nt: TGTGCCAGCAGCGTACGCGGAGGGCCTGCTGGGGAGCAGTACTTC

abundance: .
v_gene: TRBV6-5
j_gene: TRBJ1-4
d_gene: .
len: 14
CDR3aa: CASSGGGSNEKLFF
CDR3nt: TGTGCCAGCAGTGGGGGGGGGTCTAATGAAAAACTGTTTTTT

abundance: .
v_gene: TRBV5-1
j_gene: TRBJ2-3
d_gene: TRBD2
len: 18
CDR3aa: CASSLARVLAETTDTQYF
CDR3nt: TGCGCCAGCAGCTTGGCCCGAGTACTAGCGGAAACCACAGATACGCAGTATTTT

abundance: .
v_gene: TRBV7-9
j_gene: TRBJ1-1
d_gene: TRBD1
len: 14
CDR3aa: CASSNGQENTEAFF
CDR3nt: TGTGCCAGCAGCAACGGACAGGAGAACACTGAAGCTTTCTTT

abundance: .
v_gene: TRBV28
j_gene: TRBJ1-5
d_gene: .
len: 19
CDR3aa: CASSLSFGGGRYSNQPQHF
CDR3nt: TGTGCCAGCAGTTTATCGTTTGGCGGGGGCAGATATAGCAATCAGCCCCAGCATTTT

abundance: .
v_gene: TRBV30
j_gene: TRBJ2-5
d_gene: TRBD1
len: 15
CDR3aa: CAWSVGQGRSETQYF
CDR3nt: TGTGCCTGGAGTGTGGGACAGGGACGTTCGGAGACCCAGTACTTC

abundance: .
v_gene: TRBV7-2
j_gene: TRBJ1-2
d_gene: TRBD1
len: 15
CDR3aa: CASSRRDRGVYGYTF
CDR3nt: TGTGCCAGCAGTCGCCGGGACAGGGGAGTCTATGGCTACACCTTC

abundance: .
v_gene: TRBV7-9
j_gene: TRBJ1-1
d_gene: .
len: 15
CDR3aa: CASRERRSGNTEAFF
CDR3nt: TGTGCCAGCAGGGAGAGACGGTCCGGGAACACTGAAGCTTTCTTT

abundance: .
v_gene: TRBV10-3
j_gene: TRBJ2-1
d_gene: TRBD1
len: 17
CDR3aa: CAISDKDRGLSYNEQFF
CDR3nt: TGTGCCATCAGTGATAAGGACAGGGGCCTCTCCTACAATGAGCAGTTCTTC

abundance: .
v_gene: TRBV5-8
j_gene: TRBJ2-3
d_gene: TRBD2
len: 15
CDR3aa: CASSFSGSLTDTQYF
CDR3nt: TGTGCCAGCAGCTTTAGCGGGAGTCTAACAGATACGCAGTATTTT

abundance: .
v_gene: TRBV11-2
j_gene: TRBJ2-3
d_gene: .
len: 13
CDR3aa: CASSLLRADTQYF
CDR3nt: TGTGCCAGCAGCTTACTCAGGGCAGATACGCAGTATTTT

abundance: .
v_gene: TRBV6-5
j_gene: TRBJ1-1
d_gene: TRBD1
len: 15
CDR3aa: CASSYTGQGNTEAFF
CDR3nt: TGTGCCAGCAGTTATACGGGACAGGGAAACACTGAAGCTTTCTTT

abundance: .
v_gene: TRBV6-4
j_gene: TRBJ2-3
d_gene: .
len: 12
CDR3aa: CASSNRVGTQYF
CDR3nt: TGTGCCAGCAGCAACAGGGTAGGCACGCAGTATTTT

abundance: .
v_gene: TRBV5-4
j_gene: TRBJ2-7
d_gene: TRBD1
len: 14
CDR3aa: CASGPQGAGNEQYF
CDR3nt: TGTGCCAGCGGTCCTCAGGGGGCTGGCAACGAGCAGTACTTC

abundance: .
v_gene: TRBV15
j_gene: TRBJ2-3
d_gene: TRBD2
len: 15
CDR3aa: CATSREAGGTDTQYF
CDR3nt: TGTGCCACCAGCAGAGAAGCGGGGGGGACAGATACGCAGTATTTT

abundance: .
v_gene: TRBV27
j_gene: TRBJ1-5
d_gene: .
len: 15
CDR3aa: CASIGGGRPKQPQHF
CDR3nt: TGTGCCAGCATAGGGGGGGGGCGACCTAAACAGCCCCAGCATTTT

abundance: .
v_gene: TRBV5-1
j_gene: TRBJ2-5
d_gene: TRBD2
len: 13
CDR3aa: CASSSSGRETQYF
CDR3nt: TGCGCCAGCAGCTCCAGCGGGAGGGAGACCCAGTACTTC

abundance: .
v_gene: TRBV7-6
j_gene: TRBJ1-3
d_gene: TRBD1
len: 16
CDR3aa: CASGRDRESSGNTIYF
CDR3nt: TGTGCCAGCGGAAGGGACAGGGAGAGCTCTGGAAACACCATATATTTT

abundance: .
v_gene: TRBV5-1
j_gene: TRBJ2-7
d_gene: TRBD1
len: 15
CDR3aa: CASSSSGTGSHEQYF
CDR3nt: TGCGCCAGCAGCTCGTCCGGGACAGGGTCCCACGAGCAGTACTTC

abundance: .
v_gene: TRBV6-5
j_gene: TRBJ1-2
d_gene: .
len: 14
CDR3aa: CASSYSGGGYGYTF
CDR3nt: TGTGCCAGCAGTTACTCGGGAGGGGGCTATGGCTACACCTTC